A selection of T cell receptor beta chains follows, all from one sample in a study of T cells in Graves' hyperthyroidism and ophthalmopathy. A single record per CDR3 protein comes from TCRdb applying MiXCR to the multiplex PCR reads. Here the sample spans around 420,000 distinct CDR3 sequences, approximately 14% being singletons. Sequencing input: blood. These receptors were obtained from a woman between 18 and 30 years old with Graves' hyperthyroidism. Each CDR3 is given with its conserved first and last residue. Fields, in order: J gene, V gene, clone size, D gene, CDR3 protein, CDR3 DNA. A D gene is named only where the DNA matches it firmly. Where a row states a size, it is once, few, many or the class of an expanded clone; other rows omit it.

TRBJ2-2,TRBV6-5,.,TRBD1,CASTIYRDRGTGELFF,TGTGCCAGCACCATCTACAGGGACAGGGGCACCGGGGAGCTGTTTTTT
TRBJ1-6,TRBV28,.,.,CASSLDSRSYNSPLHF,TGTGCCAGCAGTTTAGACAGCCGCTCCTATAATTCACCCCTCCACTTT
TRBJ1-2,TRBV6-1,many,TRBD1,CASTNRDRVLDGYTF,TGTGCCAGCACTAACCGGGACAGGGTTTTAGATGGCTACACCTTC
TRBJ2-1,TRBV19,.,.,CASSINDYNEQFF,TGTGCCAGTAGTATTAATGATTACAATGAGCAGTTCTTC
TRBJ1-1,TRBV4-3,few,.,CASSQVLDNGRTEAFF,TGCGCCAGCAGCCAAGTTCTCGATAACGGTCGCACTGAAGCTTTCTTT
TRBJ2-3,TRBV2,.,.,CASSDWAESTDTQYF,TGTGCCAGCAGTGATTGGGCGGAGAGCACAGATACGCAGTATTTT
TRBJ1-1,TRBV27,.,TRBD1,CASSFAQGAIGTEAFF,TGTGCCAGCAGTTTCGCGCAGGGGGCTATCGGCACTGAAGCTTTCTTT
TRBJ2-1,TRBV5-1,many,TRBD1,CASSLGGSRNEQFF,TGTGCCAGCAGCTTAGGGGGCAGTAGGAATGAGCAGTTCTTC
TRBJ2-3,TRBV4-1,few,TRBD1,CASSQGRTGGLLLQQYF,TGCGCCAGCAGCCAAGGTCGGACAGGGGGCCTTTTGCTGCAGCAGTATTTT
TRBJ1-6,TRBV12-3/TRBV12-4,few,.,CASSRSWSPLHF,TGTGCCAGCAGCCGAAGCTGGTCACCCCTCCACTTT
TRBJ1-6,TRBV20-1,many,.,CSAREGNSPLHF,TGCAGTGCTCGCGAGGGAAATTCACCCCTCCACTTT
TRBJ2-1,TRBV19,.,.,CASRSRGENEQFF,TGTGCCAGTCGGTCAAGGGGGGAGAATGAGCAGTTCTTC
TRBJ1-1,TRBV3-1,many,.,CASSQGDRTTPFF,TGTGCCAGCAGCCAGGGCGACAGAACCACCCCGTTCTTT
TRBJ2-1,TRBV5-1,once,TRBD2,CASSGGLAGGNNEQFF,TGCGCCAGCAGCGGGGGACTAGCGGGAGGGAACAATGAGCAGTTCTTC
TRBJ1-2,TRBV19,few,.,CAGGTGGAGYTF,TGTGCCGGAGGTACGGGGGGCGCAGGCTACACCTTC
TRBJ2-3,TRBV4-1,few,TRBD2,CASSQDLWTSSSTDTQYF,TGCGCCAGCAGCCAAGATCTTTGGACTAGCAGCAGCACAGATACGCAGTATTTT
TRBJ2-7,TRBV6-1,many,TRBD1,CASRTSWTGGGFAEQYF,TGTGCCAGCAGGACATCCTGGACAGGGGGCGGTTTCGCCGAGCAGTACTTC
TRBJ1-1,TRBV10-3,.,.,CAISESTTGWEAFF,TGTGCCATCAGTGAGTCGACAACAGGATGGGAAGCTTTCTTT
TRBJ1-1,TRBV9,few,.,CASSARSMNTEAFF,TGTGCCAGCAGCGCCCGATCTATGAACACTGAAGCTTTCTTT
TRBJ2-7,TRBV10-2,few,.,CASSELNEQYF,TGCGCCAGCAGTGAGCTAAACGAGCAGTACTTC
TRBJ2-2,TRBV5-4,.,.,CASSLARGAKTGELFF,TGTGCCAGCAGCTTGGCCCGGGGGGCGAAGACCGGGGAGCTGTTTTTT
TRBJ1-5,TRBV12-3/TRBV12-4,many,.,CASSLSNGRQPQHF,TGTGCCAGCAGTTTATCGAACGGGAGGCAGCCCCAGCATTTT